The 22 T cell receptor beta chains below come from one sample, sequenced in a study of molecular identifiers for immune sequencing clone quantification. TCRdb itself ran the PCR reads through MiXCR, one entry per CDR3 protein. This table has under 11,000 distinct CDR3 sequences, about a fifth appearing once. The sample comprised naive CD8+ T cells from blood, with Jurkat cell RNA spiked in. Subset: FACS-sorted CD8+CD4-CCR7+CD45RA+ naive T cells. The receptor set was obtained from a human donor in good health. Some libraries in this study had Jurkat cell RNA spiked in.

As to this clonotype: A much larger clone is a single base away; this may be a read error. The chain joins TRBV6-2 or TRBV6-3 to TRBJ1-5; 7 positions agree with TRBD1. The CDR3 totals 18 residues. Germline loops: CDR1 MNHEY, CDR2 SVGEGT. The CDR3 DNA follows: TGTGCCAGCAGTTACCCGGGACAGCTGGTCAGTAGCAATCAGCCCCGGCATTTT. This gives the protein CASSYPGQLVSSNQPRHF.

Note on this clonotype: A much larger clone differs from this one at a single base, so this may be a read error. The chain employs TRBV2 and TRBJ1-3; D gene unclear. Germline values: CDR1 SNHLY, CDR2 FYNNEI. There are 15 residues in the CDR3. The CDR3 loop reads CASRFHGSSGTTIYF. CDR3 nucleotides: TGTGCCAGCAGGTTCCACGGGTCCTCTGGAACCACCATATATTTT.

This clonotype was observed a handful of times. A much larger clone lies a single base off, so this may be a read error. V and J are TRBV7-9 and TRBJ2-2; D call uncertain. CDR1 is SEHNR, CDR2 FQNEAQ, per germline (reference sequence). The CDR3 extends over 13 amino acids. CDR3 sequence: CASSLGNNGELFF. CDR3 DNA: TGTGCCAGCAGCTTAGGGAACAACGGGGAGCTGTTTTTT. The complete variable domain, with remaining parts taken from reference TRBV7-9 and TRBJ2-2, reads DTGVSQNPRHKITKRGQNVTFRCDPISEHNRLYWYRQTLGQGPEFLTYFQNEAQLEKSRLLSDRFSAERPKGSFSTLEIQRTEQGDSAMYLCASSLGNNGELFFGEGSRLTVL.

Many counts were recorded for this clonotype. V is TRBV4-1 and J is TRBJ2-5; no clear D gene. V lost 0 bases, J lost 4 bases, and 15 bases lay in between. Germline-derived CDR1 and CDR2 are MGHRA and YSYEKL. The CDR3 has 16 amino acids. The CDR3 DNA reads TGCGCCAGCAGCCAAGATGCCTTTACTCGCGGAGAGACCCAGTACTTC. Translating gives CASSQDAFTRGETQYF.

A word on this clonotype: A much larger clone lies a single base off, so this may be a read error. The rearrangement links TRBV28 to TRBJ2-7, with D maybe TRBD1 (6 bases). Germline values: CDR1 MDHEN, CDR2 SYDVKM. Trimming shortened V by 9 bases and J by 2 bases, and 20 bases separated the two germline ends. The CDR3 totals 15 residues. The DNA of the CDR3 is TGTGCCAGTATACCTGGACAGAGCCATGCCTACGAGCAGTACTTC. This codes for CASIPGQSHAYEQYF.

By sample fraction, this clonotype is medium-sized. The V and J genes are TRBV7-9 and TRBJ2-2; 8 nucleotides line up with TRBD1. Losses at the gene ends were 5 bases for V and 5 bases for J; bases not matched to a gene: 7. Germline V gene lookup returns CDR1 SEHNR and CDR2 FQNEAQ (reference sequence). CDR3 length: 15 residues. The CDR3 spells CASSHPGQATGELFF. As DNA, the CDR3 is TGTGCCAGCAGCCATCCGGGACAGGCAACCGGGGAGCTGTTTTTT.

This clonotype has a count of ten or more. The gene calls are TRBV6-2 or TRBV6-3 and TRBJ2-1, with TRBD2 as a possible D gene (6 bases). This CDR3 has 11 amino acids. Trimming shortened V by 1 base and J by 15 bases, and 10 bases separated the two germline ends. Germline V gene data show CDR1 as MNHEY and CDR2 as SVGEGT. The CDR3 sequence is CASSYWGVPFF. DNA for the CDR3: TGTGCCAGCAGTTACTGGGGGGTCCCGTTCTTC.

As concerns this clonotype: Possible read error: a much larger clone is one base away. The chain is built from TRBV12-3 or TRBV12-4 and TRBJ1-2; tentatively, D is TRBD1 (5 bases). The CDR3 is 14 residues long. V was pared by 5 bases and J by 10 bases, with 20 bases between. CDR3 nucleotides: TGTGCCAGCAGTCTCGGCCAGGGTCCTAATTTCTACACCTTC. It codes for CASSLGQGPNFYTF.

Worth noting for this clonotype: This could be a read error, since a much larger clone is one nucleotide away. This rearrangement joins TRBV7-2 to TRBJ2-7, with TRBD2 matching over 9 bases. CDR1 and CDR2 from the germline V gene are SGHTA and FQGNSA. This CDR3 has 14 amino acids. The CDR3 DNA reads as TGTGCCGGCAGCTGGGGCGGGGGGGCCTACGAGCAGTACTTC. Its protein is CAGSWGGGAYEQYF.

This clonotype appeared a few times. Given a much more abundant clone one base away, this may be a read error. This chain connects TRBV19 to TRBJ2-1; no clear D. Trimming removed 5 bases at V and 7 bases at J, with 15 bases between. CDR3 length: 14 residues. The germline V gene has CDR1 LNHDA and CDR2 SQIVND (reference sequence). The CDR3 spells CASSWVSASNEQFF. In nucleotides, the CDR3 is TGTGCCAGTAGTTGGGTGTCTGCGTCGAATGAGCAGTTCTTC.

The chain couples TRBV13 to TRBJ1-3; D is uncertain. Germline V gene sequence: CDR1 PRHDT, CDR2 FYEKMQ (reference sequence). The CDR3 spans 14 residues. The V gene lost 6 bases and the J gene lost 0 bases, with 9 bases spanning the gap. CDR3 loop: CASSNGVSGNTIYF. CDR3 DNA: TGTGCCAGCAGTAACGGGGTCTCTGGAAACACCATATATTTT.

This clonotype has just a few counts. The chain carries TRBV27 and TRBJ2-5; 7 nucleotides match TRBD1. CDR1 and CDR2 from the germline V gene are MNHEY and SMNVEV (reference sequence). The CDR3 is 14 residues long. V shed 3 bases, J shed 2 bases, and the junction held 3 bases outside the gene matches. CDR3 region: CASSLGQSQETQYF. In nucleotides, the CDR3 is TGTGCCAGCAGTTTGGGACAGTCACAAGAGACCCAGTACTTC.

In its sample, this clonotype is medium-sized. The V gene is TRBV5-6, the J gene TRBJ2-7, with D maybe TRBD2 (6 bases). This CDR3 has 15 amino acids. Looked up from germline, CDR1 is SGHDT and CDR2 is YYEEEE. V gave up 4 bases and J gave up 0 bases, with 14 bases separating them. CDR3 sequence reads: CASSPGEAGSYEQYF. The CDR3 DNA sequence: TGTGCCAGCAGCCCGGGCGAAGCGGGCTCCTACGAGCAGTACTTC.

By share, this clonotype ranks as medium-sized. The rearrangement uses TRBV4-3 and TRBJ1-5; no clear D gene. Germline loops: CDR1 LGHNA, CDR2 YSLEER. The germline V and J ends were trimmed by 0 bases and 4 bases, with 10 bases remaining between them. The CDR3 is 15 residues long. The CDR3: CASSQDVTVNQPQHF. The CDR3 DNA sequence: TGCGCCAGCAGCCAAGATGTCACGGTAAATCAGCCCCAGCATTTT.

The chain couples TRBV5-6 to TRBJ1-5; TRBD1 matches 8 bases. Germline CDR1 SGHDT, CDR2 YYEEEE. V was pared by 3 bases and J by 2 bases, with 4 bases of the junction left unmatched. This CDR3 has 15 residues. This CDR3 is CASSWGTGRNQPQHF. The CDR3 DNA follows: TGTGCCAGCAGCTGGGGGACAGGACGCAATCAGCCCCAGCATTTT.

This clonotype is labeled medium-sized. The V call is TRBV29-1, the J call TRBJ2-1; 8 positions agree with TRBD2. This CDR3 has 10 residues. CDR1 is SQVTM, CDR2 ANQGSEA, per germline. V trimming: 6 bases; J trimming: 10 bases; junction bases outside the gene matches: 2. CDR3 sequence: CSVRLAEQFF. CDR3 nucleotides: TGCAGCGTCCGACTAGCGGAGCAGTTCTTC.

Turning to this clonotype: Since a much larger clone is just one base distant, this may be a read error. The rearrangement uses TRBV28 and TRBJ2-3; 7 nucleotides match TRBD2. CDR3 length: 14 amino acids. The germline V gene encodes CDR1 MDHEN and CDR2 SYDVKM. DNA of the CDR3: TGTGCCGGCAGTTTCCGGGGGGTGGAGGTTACGCAGTATTTT. Amino acid sequence: CAGSFRGVEVTQYF. Full variable domain (rest looked up from reference TRBV28 and TRBJ2-3): DVKVTQSSRYLVKRTGEKVFLECVQDMDHENMFWYRQDPGLGLRLIYFSYDVKMKEKGDIPEGYSVSREKKERFSLILESASTNQTSMYLCAGSFRGVEVTQYFGPGTRLTVL.

This clonotype is deemed medium-sized (0.01 to 0.1%). The CDR3 sequence is CASSATGTGSPEQYF. The CDR3 DNA is TGTGCCAGCAGTGCCACCGGGACAGGTTCTCCCGAGCAGTACTTC. The rearrangement joins TRBV6-2 or TRBV6-3 to TRBJ2-7; TRBD1 aligns across 8 bases. The V segment lost 5 bases and the J segment 6 bases; nucleotides outside the gene matches: 12. The CDR3 has 15 residues. From germline, CDR1 is MNHEY and CDR2 SVGEGT.

V and J are TRBV9 and TRBJ2-7; a weak D match, TRBD2 (6 bases). The germline CDR1 and CDR2 sequences are SGDLS and YYNGEE. The length of the CDR3 is 14 residues. With 0 bases removed from V and 2 bases from J, the gap between germline ends came to 9 bases. The CDR3 DNA follows: TGTGCCAGCAGCGTAGGGGGAGGAACCTACGAGCAGTACTTC. Translation: CASSVGGGTYEQYF.

The table lists this clonotype with many counts. Written as DNA, the CDR3 is TGTGCCAGCAGTTACAGCCAAGGCATGAGGGATACGCAGTATTTT. The encoded protein is CASSYSQGMRDTQYF. This chain connects TRBV12-3 or TRBV12-4 to TRBJ2-3; D unresolved. The CDR3 extends over 15 amino acids. Trimming cost V 4 bases and J 6 bases, with 17 bases left between them.

About this clonotype itself: Given a much more abundant clone one base away, this may be a read error. V usage is TRBV7-9 and J usage is TRBJ2-1, with D possibly being TRBD1 or TRBD2 (7 bases each). The CDR3 contains 16 residues. CDR1 is SEHNR and CDR2 is FQNEAQ in the germline V gene (reference sequence). Here the CDR3 DNA reads TGTGCCAGCAGCCCTGGGAGGGGGCGTTCCTACAATGGGCAGTTCTTC. Protein product: CASSPGRGRSYNGQFF.

In the case of this clonotype: The junction and the germline gene differ at one end; a read error may be behind it. The rearrangement joins TRBV7-9 to TRBJ2-3; 7 positions match TRBD1. The CDR3 has 13 amino acids. CDR1 and CDR2 (germline): SEHNR, FQNEAQ (reference sequence). The CDR3 here is CASSRDSTDTQYF. The CDR3 region has the DNA TGTGCCAGCAGTCGGGACAGCACAGACACGCAGTATTTT.